The sequence of this T cell receptor beta chain was determined in a study of blood T cell repertoires in COVID-19. At the level of the study: Samples taken during acute and convalescent COVID-19 were collected in the United States, Italy and Spain. Sample material is recorded as cDNA or gDNA derived from T cells, B-cell-depleted T cells, or PBMCs.

Trimming stripped 8 bases from V and 5 bases from J, with 13 bases between. The CDR3 consists of 13 residues. Germline V gives CDR1 LGHDT, CDR2 YNNKEL (reference sequence). This clone was counted a single time. Per the original data handling: The authors estimated nucleated cell counts from reference gene primer amplification. Some clones are missing from TCRdb's copy, which holds only in-frame ones; the method was immunoSEQ multiplex PCR. The V and J calls and clone size were taken over from that table, and D and trimming were inferred from the DNA. This sample has about 50,000 clones, with 90% found just once.

The source of this sequence is a man aged 35 to 55 with acute or convalescent COVID-19. The genes are TRBV3-1 (or the pseudogene TRBV3-2) and TRBJ2-1; weak D call: TRBD2 (6 bases). The sequenced material came from peripheral blood. The CDR3 DNA reads TGTGCCAGCGCCGCGGGAAGAAACAATGAGCAGTTCTTC. Amino acids: CASAAGRNNEQFF.